These T cell receptor beta chains were read from a single sample in a study of blood T cell repertoires in COVID-19. TCRdb's copy holds only in-frame clones and misses some; the assay was immunoSEQ multiplex PCR. The sample yields under 170,000 clones, about 86% seen once. The sample taken for sequencing was peripheral blood. These TCRs come from a man between 65 and 79 years old with acute or convalescent COVID-19. CDR3s include the opening cysteine and the closing phenylalanine or tryptophan. D genes are given only for firm matches. The size field is filled for only some rows; it gives once, few, many or a size class.

D	V	J	size	DNA	CDR3
TRBD1	TRBV29-1	TRBJ1-1	NA	TGCAGCGTTGACAGGCTAGACAGGGGAAGAGGCACTGAAGCTTTCTTT	CSVDRLDRGRGTEAFF
TRBD2	TRBV2	TRBJ2-1	NA	TGTGCCAGGTCCGGGACTAGCGGCTACAATGAGCAGTTCTTC	CARSGTSGYNEQFF
NA	TRBV28	TRBJ2-7	NA	TGTGCCAGCCGCGGGACTCCTCTACGAAAGCAGTACTTC	CASRGTPLRKQYF
TRBD2	TRBV11-1	TRBJ2-3	NA	TGTGCCAGCAGCTCACGGACTAGCTTAGGGGGAGATACGCAGTATTTT	CASSSRTSLGGDTQYF
NA	TRBV7-2	TRBJ1-2	NA	TGTGCCAGCAGTTTATCGACACAGAATGGCTACACCTTC	CASSLSTQNGYTF
NA	TRBV6-5	TRBJ2-7	NA	TGTGCCAGCAGTCCCCTTGGGACTGGGTCCTACGAGCAGTACTTC	CASSPLGTGSYEQYF
NA	TRBV4-3	TRBJ2-5	few	TGCGCCAGCAGCCAAGGGGCGTACCAAGAGACCCAGTACTTC	CASSQGAYQETQYF
TRBD2	TRBV7-2	TRBJ2-5	NA	TGTGCCAGCAGCTTAGAGGGGACTAGCGGGTCAGAGACCCAGTACTTC	CASSLEGTSGSETQYF
TRBD1	TRBV28	TRBJ2-7	NA	TGTGCCAGCAGACCGACAGGGTCCCGCTACGAGCAGTACTTC	CASRPTGSRYEQYF
NA	TRBV7-9	TRBJ2-7	NA	TGTGCCAGCAGCCCAAGCCCCGGAGGGTCCTACGAGCAGTACTTC	CASSPSPGGSYEQYF
NA	TRBV11-2	TRBJ2-7	NA	TGTGCCAGCAGCCCTGGGACTCCTAGCCTCGAGCAGTACTTC	CASSPGTPSLEQYF
NA	TRBV24-1	TRBJ2-5	NA	TGTGCCACCAGTGATTCCTATTCCCGGGACATCCAAGAGACCCAGTACTTC	CATSDSYSRDIQETQYF
TRBD2	TRBV27	TRBJ2-7	few	TGTGCCAGCAGTTTAGTGGGGGGGAACTACGAGCAGTACTTC	CASSLVGGNYEQYF
TRBD1	TRBV18	TRBJ2-5	NA	TGTGCCAGCTCAATCGACAGGGACGAGACCCAGTACTTC	CASSIDRDETQYF